This T cell receptor beta chain was identified during a study of cytomegalovirus exposure and HLA in healthy donors. Across the whole study: Out of about 170 million T cells, an earlier analysis found over 100 million unique TCR beta sequences in total.

The table lists this clone with a few counts. Antigen unknown. The study, taken as a whole, reports: A further, later analysis showed that HLA-associated TCR beta chains (compared with equally common others) were more clonally expanded. The study recorded fewer than 200 TCR beta chains that were cytomegalovirus-associated.

In the PCR, 60 Vbeta and 13 Jbeta primers were used. The data were produced by immunoSEQ multiplex PCR, yet TCRdb's version contains in-frame clones alone and is incomplete. The data show about 140,000 clones, around two thirds seen once. The sample consisted of PBMCs. The TCR was taken from a male donor in good health and CMV-seronegative.

The CDR3 DNA reads TGTGCCAGCAGCTCCCTGGCAAGGGGAAACATTCAGTACTTC. This codes for CASSSLARGNIQYF. The chain links TRBV5-5 to TRBJ2-4; a possible D gene is TRBD1 (5 bases). The V end lost 3 bases, the J end lost 6 bases, and 13 bases lay between the germline ends. Germline CDR1 reads SGHKS; CDR2 reads YYEKEE (reference sequence). The CDR3 sequence is 14 residues long.